One and the same sample provided the 14 T cell receptor beta chains below, sequenced in a study of cytomegalovirus exposure and HLA in healthy donors. Amplification used 60 Vbeta primers and 13 Jbeta primers. The protocol was immunoSEQ multiplex PCR, while the TCRdb copy is restricted to in-frame clones and leaves out a portion. The top ten hold 3.5% to 5% of the sample, which has 150,000 to 200,000 clones, around 83% seen once. Material for sequencing was PBMCs. Receptors were obtained from a man over 45 in good health and CMV-seropositive.

V usage is TRBV7-3 and J usage is TRBJ2-1; 8 positions match TRBD2. This CDR3 is built from 15 residues. With V trimmed by 5 bases and J by 4 bases, 7 bases remained unmatched. Germline CDR1 and CDR2: SGHTA and FQGTGA. As DNA, the CDR3 is TGTGCCAGCAGCCCCCGTTTAGCGGGGTACAATGAGCAGTTCTTC. It yields the protein CASSPRLAGYNEQFF.

The rearrangement joins TRBV7-6 to TRBJ1-5; no clear D gene. The germline V gene has CDR1 SGHVS and CDR2 FNYEAQ. The CDR3 has 14 amino acids. With 0 bases removed from V and 3 bases from J, the gap between germline ends came to 6 bases. For the CDR3, the DNA is TGTGCCAGCAGCTTAGCGGAGGTCAATCAGCCCCAGCATTTT. It encodes CASSLAEVNQPQHF.

This chain uses TRBV28 with TRBJ1-5; D unresolved. The CDR3 has 15 amino acids. CDR1 is MDHEN and CDR2 is SYDVKM in the germline V gene. V was cut by 4 bases and J by 1 base, with 11 bases left in between. This chain's CDR3 is CASSSGDMSNQPQHF. The CDR3 nucleotides read TGTGCCAGCAGTTCGGGAGATATGAGCAATCAGCCCCAGCATTTT.

The chain joins TRBV7-9 to TRBJ2-7; tentatively, D is TRBD2 (5 bases). Deletions cut 3 bases from V and 7 bases from J, with 7 bases between. Looked up from germline, CDR1 is SEHNR and CDR2 is FQNEAQ (reference sequence). This CDR3 spans 11 amino acids. Here the CDR3 reads CASSFSGEQYF. The CDR3 nucleotides are TGTGCCAGCAGCTTTTCGGGGGAGCAGTACTTC.

In this sample, this clone turned up once. The J gene is TRBJ1-5, the V gene TRBV7-2, with TRBD1 matching over 7 bases. J gave up 4 bases and V 1 base, and 7 bases lay outside the gene matches. Looked up from germline, CDR1 is SGHTA and CDR2 is FQGNSA. The CDR3 totals 16 residues. CDR3 DNA: TGTGCCAGCAGCTTAGGGGGCAGGGGGGCTAATCAGCCCCAGCATTTT. Its translation is CASSLGGRGANQPQHF.

The V gene is TRBV5-6, the J gene TRBJ2-5; D remains ambiguous. CDR1 and CDR2 from the germline V gene are SGHDT and YYEEEE. This CDR3 is built from 13 residues. V was clipped by 4 bases and J by 5 bases, with 12 bases between them. CDR3 coding DNA: TGTGCCAGCAGCGCTTATCTCGGGGAGACCCAGTACTTC. It yields the protein CASSAYLGETQYF.

In its sample, this clone was seen once. The genes are TRBV7-9 and TRBJ2-7, with 7 bases fitting TRBD1. Per germline, CDR1 SEHNR and CDR2 FQNEAQ (reference sequence). V was pared by 5 bases and J by 2 bases, with 18 bases of the junction left unmatched. The CDR3 covers 18 residues. CDR3 protein: CASSNPQSSGTATYEQYF. The CDR3 DNA reads TGTGCCAGCAGCAACCCTCAATCCTCCGGGACAGCTACCTACGAGCAGTACTTC.

V usage is TRBV7-6 and J usage is TRBJ1-4, with 10 bases matching TRBD1. Germline assignment: CDR1 SGHVS and CDR2 FNYEAQ. The CDR3 totals 12 residues. Losses at the gene ends were 5 bases for V and 11 bases for J; bases not matched to a gene: 2. CDR3 coding DNA: TGTGCCAGCAGCGACAGGGGGCGTAAACTGTTTTTT. Translated, it gives CASSDRGRKLFF.

This clone was found once. The rearrangement uses TRBV5-6 and TRBJ1-4, with 7 nucleotides matching TRBD1. V shed 0 bases and J 8 bases; nucleotides not matched to a gene: 7. Germline V lookup: CDR1 SGHDT, CDR2 YYEEEE. The CDR3 has 15 amino acids. The CDR3 region has the DNA TGTGCCAGCAGCTTGGGACAGGGTTTCGGGGAAAAACTGTTTTTT. Protein sequence: CASSLGQGFGEKLFF.

The CDR3 loop is CASSLASGARTNEKLFF. For the CDR3, the DNA is TGTGCCAGCAGCTTGGCCTCAGGGGCGAGAACTAATGAAAAACTGTTTTTT. The chain joins TRBV5-8 to TRBJ1-4; the D gene is possibly TRBD1 (6 bases). Looked up from germline, CDR1 is SGHTS and CDR2 is YDEGEE. Trimming shortened V by 0 bases and J by 1 base, and 13 bases separated the two germline ends. The length of the CDR3 is 17 residues.

CDR3 coding DNA: TGTGCCAGCACCGCAGGGGGCTGGCGCACTGAAGCTTTCTTT. This codes for CASTAGGWRTEAFF. The chain recombines TRBV28 with TRBJ1-1, with 8 bases aligning to TRBD1. The CDR3 runs to 14 residues. The V and J ends lost 7 bases and 4 bases, in that order; junction bases with no gene match: 8. Germline V gives CDR1 MDHEN, CDR2 SYDVKM.

V usage is TRBV5-6 and J usage is TRBJ2-3; D remains ambiguous. This CDR3 region has 12 residues. V lost 4 bases, J lost 4 bases, and 7 bases lay in between. Germline V gene sequence: CDR1 SGHDT, CDR2 YYEEEE. CDR3 region: CASSESSDTQYF. For the CDR3, the DNA is TGTGCCAGCAGCGAGTCCTCAGATACGCAGTATTTT.

The rearrangement uses TRBV16 and TRBJ2-1; tentatively, D is TRBD1 (6 bases). This CDR3 region has 17 residues. The V and J ends lost 0 bases and 5 bases respectively, with 17 bases between them. Germline CDR1 KGHSY, CDR2 FQNENV. The CDR3 reads CASSQSFRGVANNEQFF. The CDR3, as DNA: TGTGCCAGCAGCCAATCTTTCAGGGGAGTCGCAAACAATGAGCAGTTCTTC.

Of note for this clone: A read error may account for a junction end that differs from germline. The chain uses TRBV7-9 and TRBJ2-2, with TRBD2 identical over 9 bases. Germline assignment: CDR1 SEHNR and CDR2 FQNEAQ (reference sequence). The CDR3 covers 17 residues. CDR3: CSSSLAASGVNTGELFF. The DNA of the CDR3 is TGTTCCAGCAGCTTAGCGGCTAGCGGGGTGAACACCGGGGAGCTGTTTTTT.